The rows below give T cell receptor beta chains drawn from one sample of a study of spatial heterogeneity in lung cancer. Each CDR3 protein gets one entry after TCRdb re-called the 5' RACE reads with MiXCR. The sample carries around 26,000 distinct CDR3 sequences, approximately 10% recorded once. The specimen comprised lung tumor tissue, sampled at surgery. These receptors originate from a male donor with early-stage non-small cell lung cancer. The CDR3 runs from the conserved cysteine through the conserved F or W. The order of the fields is V gene, J gene, clone size, D gene, CDR3 DNA, CDR3 protein. The D gene is left open where the match is weak. Clone size is shown for a subset of rows, as once, few, many or a class of expanded clone.

TRBV28	TRBJ2-5	many	-	TGTGCCACCAATAATTGGGACCAAGAGACCCAGTACTTC	CATNNWDQETQYF
TRBV6-1	TRBJ1-1	few	-	TGTGCCAGCAGTTTACAGGGTAGGACTGAAGCTTTCTTT	CASSLQGRTEAFF
TRBV5-1	TRBJ2-3	-	-	TGCGCCAGCAGCTTGGGGCGGACCACAGATACGCAGTATTTT	CASSLGRTTDTQYF
TRBV27	TRBJ1-5	many	-	TGTGCCAGCAGGCCAGTTTTCAATCAGCCCCAGCATTTT	CASRPVFNQPQHF
TRBV30	TRBJ1-5	few	-	TGTGCCTGGAGTATTGGGTACGGCAATCAGCCCCAGCATTTT	CAWSIGYGNQPQHF
TRBV28	TRBJ2-7	once	-	TGTGCCAGCCTCAGGGACTACGAGCAGTACTTC	CASLRDYEQYF
TRBV5-1	TRBJ2-1	many	-	TGCGCCAGCAGCTTCCAGGGACTCAATGAGCAGTTCTTC	CASSFQGLNEQFF
TRBV5-1	TRBJ2-7	-	TRBD1	TGCGCCAGCAGCCCTGGCCCAGGGGGCGGGAACTACGAGCAGTACTTC	CASSPGPGGGNYEQYF
TRBV2	TRBJ2-1	many	TRBD2	TGTGCCAGCAGCACTAGCGGGGGGGCCTACAATGAGCAGTTCTTC	CASSTSGGAYNEQFF
TRBV12-3/TRBV12-4	TRBJ2-1	many	-	TGTGCCAGCACCTCATCAACCAGCAATGAGCAGTTCTTC	CASTSSTSNEQFF
TRBV23-1	TRBJ1-1	many	-	TGCGCCAGCAGTCAATATTCTTGGGACTACCTAAGAGGGCACACTGAAGCTTTCTTT	CASSQYSWDYLRGHTEAFF
TRBV27	TRBJ2-7	-	TRBD2	TGTGCCAGCAGTTCGGTCAGCGGGAGGGCCGTCTACGAGCAGTACTTC	CASSSVSGRAVYEQYF
TRBV7-9	TRBJ2-7	-	-	TGTGCCAGCAGCTCCGGGCACACCTACGAGCAGTACTTC	CASSSGHTYEQYF
TRBV28	TRBJ2-1	many	TRBD1	TGTGCCAGCAGTCAAAGACACGGGACAGGGAGCTCCTACAATGAGCAGTTCTTC	CASSQRHGTGSSYNEQFF
TRBV20-1	TRBJ2-3	many	-	TGCAGTGCTAGAGATCCTAGCAGGGGCCCCCAAGATACGCAGTATTTT	CSARDPSRGPQDTQYF
TRBV7-6	TRBJ2-2	many	-	TGTGCCAGCAGCTTAGATCCGAACACCGGGGAGCTGTTTTTT	CASSLDPNTGELFF
TRBV28	TRBJ2-3	-	-	TGTGCCAGCAGCGAGTACGCGGATACGCAGTATTTT	CASSEYADTQYF
TRBV29-1	TRBJ2-5	medium-sized	TRBD1	TGCAGCGTTGGAGGGACAGAAGAGACCCAGTACTTC	CSVGGTEETQYF
TRBV7-8	TRBJ2-2	few	-	TGTGCCAGCAGCCCTTTAAACACCGGGGAGCTGTTTTTT	CASSPLNTGELFF
TRBV27	TRBJ2-1	many	TRBD2	TGTGCCAGCAGGATTTTCGGGACTAATGTTGAGCAGTTCTTC	CASRIFGTNVEQFF
TRBV9	TRBJ2-7	many	TRBD1	TGTGCCAGCTCGGGACAGGGGGCCTACGAGCAGTACTTC	CASSGQGAYEQYF
TRBV7-2	TRBJ2-3	few	-	TGTGCCAGCAGCCCATGGGGCCCCGGCCAGGCAGATACGCAGTATTTT	CASSPWGPGQADTQYF
TRBV3-1	TRBJ2-3	few	TRBD2	TGTGCCAGCAGCCCGACTAGCGGGAGCACAGATACGCAGTATTTT	CASSPTSGSTDTQYF
TRBV2	TRBJ2-2	-	-	TGTGCCAGCAGCGAGACAGCCCGAACAAGCGGGGAGCTGTTTTTT	CASSETARTSGELFF
TRBV20-1	TRBJ1-5	many	-	TGCAGTGCTGCCCTAGGGGGCAATCAGCCCCAGCATTTT	CSAALGGNQPQHF
TRBV5-6	TRBJ2-3	few	-	TGTGCCAGCAGCTTGTATCATTCCGTAGCGGGACAGGTGGATACGCAGTATTTT	CASSLYHSVAGQVDTQYF
TRBV9	TRBJ1-2	few	-	TGTGCCAGCAGCTCAAGGCAGACGGCTAACTATGGCTACACCTTC	CASSSRQTANYGYTF
TRBV18	TRBJ2-5	many	-	TGTGCCAGCTCTGAGGGACACCAAGAGACCCAGTACTTC	CASSEGHQETQYF
TRBV7-2	TRBJ2-2	many	-	TGTGCCAGCAGCTCAGGATACACCGGGGAGCTGTTTTTT	CASSSGYTGELFF
TRBV6-2/TRBV6-3	TRBJ2-2	many	-	TGTGCCAGCAGTCCCCTAATTGGTTTTGGAGCATTCACCGGGGAGCTGTTTTTT	CASSPLIGFGAFTGELFF
TRBV6-5	TRBJ2-2	many	-	TGTGCCAGCAGAAGGACAGGAGGGTACACCGGGGAGCTGTTTTTT	CASRRTGGYTGELFF